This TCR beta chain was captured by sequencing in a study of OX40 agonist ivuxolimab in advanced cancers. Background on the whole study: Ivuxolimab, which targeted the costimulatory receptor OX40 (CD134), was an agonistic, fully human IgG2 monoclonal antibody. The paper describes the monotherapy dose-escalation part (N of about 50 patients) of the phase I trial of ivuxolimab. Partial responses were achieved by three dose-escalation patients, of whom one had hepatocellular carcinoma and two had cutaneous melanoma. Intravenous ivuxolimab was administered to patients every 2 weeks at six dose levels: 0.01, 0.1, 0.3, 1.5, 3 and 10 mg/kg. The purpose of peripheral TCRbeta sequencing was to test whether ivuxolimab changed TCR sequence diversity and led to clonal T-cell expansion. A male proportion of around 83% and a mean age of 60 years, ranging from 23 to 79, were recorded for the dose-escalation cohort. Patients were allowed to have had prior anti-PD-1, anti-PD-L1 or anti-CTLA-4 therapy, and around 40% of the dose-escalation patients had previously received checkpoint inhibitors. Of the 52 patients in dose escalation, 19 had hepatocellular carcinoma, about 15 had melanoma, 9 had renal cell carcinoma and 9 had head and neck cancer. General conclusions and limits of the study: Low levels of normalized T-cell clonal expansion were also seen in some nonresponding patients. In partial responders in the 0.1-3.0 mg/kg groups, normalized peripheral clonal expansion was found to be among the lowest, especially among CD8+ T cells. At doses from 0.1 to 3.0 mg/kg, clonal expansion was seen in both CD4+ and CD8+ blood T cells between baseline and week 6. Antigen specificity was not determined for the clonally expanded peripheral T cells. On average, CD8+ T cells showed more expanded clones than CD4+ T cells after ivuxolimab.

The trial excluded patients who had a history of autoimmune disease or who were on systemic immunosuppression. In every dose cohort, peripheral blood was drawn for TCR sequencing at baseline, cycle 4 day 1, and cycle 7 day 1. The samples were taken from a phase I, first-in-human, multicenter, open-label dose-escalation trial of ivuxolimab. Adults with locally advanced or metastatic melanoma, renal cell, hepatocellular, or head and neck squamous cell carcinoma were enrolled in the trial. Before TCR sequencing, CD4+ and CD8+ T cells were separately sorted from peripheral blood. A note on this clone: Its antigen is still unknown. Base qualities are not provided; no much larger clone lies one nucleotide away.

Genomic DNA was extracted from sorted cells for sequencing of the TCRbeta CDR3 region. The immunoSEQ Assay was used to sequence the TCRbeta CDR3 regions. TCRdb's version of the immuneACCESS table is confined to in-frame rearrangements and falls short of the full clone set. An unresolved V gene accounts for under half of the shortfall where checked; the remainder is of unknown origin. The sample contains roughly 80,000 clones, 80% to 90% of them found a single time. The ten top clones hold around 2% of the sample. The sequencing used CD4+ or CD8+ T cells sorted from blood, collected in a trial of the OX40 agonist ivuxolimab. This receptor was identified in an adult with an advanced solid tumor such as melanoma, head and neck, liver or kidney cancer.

The CDR3 sequence is CASSPGQGNYGYTF. The DNA reads TGTGCCAGCAGCCCGGGACAGGGGAACTATGGCTACACCTTC. This chain joins TRBV28 to TRBJ1-2; TRBD1 aligns with 10 central bases. Sequences MDHEN (CDR1) and SYDVKM (CDR2) are obtained from the germline V gene. Clipping removes 6 bases from V and 2 bases from J, with 3 as the unmatched junction base count. The CDR3 starts with the cysteine, ends with the phenylalanine, and has 14 residues. Just the 42-base CDR3 DNA is kept, in frame starting at base 1.